Sequencing of this T cell receptor (beta chain) was carried out in a study of human T cells and chemical hapten exposure. Overall study findings and caveats: Counts of TCRs above 1 in 1000 frequency stayed unchanged with DPC sensitization.

The sample holds many counts of this clonotype. Its antigen remains unidentified. TCRdb recomputed calls from the RACE reads with MiXCR, one row per CDR3 protein. The sample lists 120,000 to 150,000 distinct CDR3 sequences, 12% seen once, with roughly 1.4% in the top ten. Stated time point: patch test 2, 6 weeks after DPC sensitization. Treatment denoted: therapeutic diphenylcyclopropenone sensitization with weekly scalp DPC. Prior to each patch test being applied, blood was drawn. The V and J ends lost 2 bases and 1 base respectively, with 8 bases between them. Germline-derived CDR1 and CDR2 are SNHLY and FYNNEI. CDR3 length equals 15 residues.

The sequence was collected from a woman aged 45-65 years with alopecia areata. Some clones in this sample may be carry-over from other donors' samples. The chain has TRBV2 and TRBJ2-2, with D hard to call. The starting material was whole blood, obtained in connection with sensitization to the hapten diphenylcyclopropenone (DPC). CDR3 nucleotides: TGTGCCAGCAGTGAAAGGTTTCAGAACACCGGGGAGCTGTTTTTT. Its translation: CASSERFQNTGELFF.